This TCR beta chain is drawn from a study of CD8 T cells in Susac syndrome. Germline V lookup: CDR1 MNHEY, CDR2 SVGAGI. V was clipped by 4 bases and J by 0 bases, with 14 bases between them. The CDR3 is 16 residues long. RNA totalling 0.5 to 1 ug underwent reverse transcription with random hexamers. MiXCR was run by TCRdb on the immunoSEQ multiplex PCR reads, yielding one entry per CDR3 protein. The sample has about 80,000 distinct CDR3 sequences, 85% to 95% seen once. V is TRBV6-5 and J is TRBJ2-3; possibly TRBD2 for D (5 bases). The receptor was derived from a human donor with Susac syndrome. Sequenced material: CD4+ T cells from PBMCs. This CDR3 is CASSSRGTLSTDTQYF. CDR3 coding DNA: TGTGCCAGCAGTTCCCGGGGTACCCTAAGCACAGATACGCAGTATTTT.